This T cell receptor beta chain appears in the sequencing data of a study of CD8 T cells in Susac syndrome. TCR beta sequencing covered blood CD8+ and CD4+ T cells. Negative magnetic isolation gave CD8+ and CD4+ cells; FACS enriched CD8+ TEMRA. The authors reverse transcribed about 0.5 to 1 ug RNA with random hexamers. TCRdb independently ran MiXCR on the immunoSEQ multiplex PCR reads; one entry per CDR3 protein. The sample yields approximately 170,000 distinct CDR3 sequences, less than 95% seen once. The CDR3 has 15 amino acids. Trimming at V came to 4 bases and at J to 4 bases, leaving 9 bases not matched to a gene. CDR1 is LGHNA, CDR2 YSLEER, per germline.

This clonotype originated in a human donor with multiple sclerosis. The V call is TRBV4-3, the J call TRBJ2-7; 8 bases match TRBD1. The sequenced sample was CD4+ T cells from PBMCs. The CDR3, as DNA: TGCGCCAGCAGCCTAGGACAGGGAAGGGCTTACGAGCAGTACTTC. The encoded protein is CASSLGQGRAYEQYF.